The clone carrying this T cell receptor (beta chain) was recorded at least ten times. This CDR3 is built from 13 residues. The V end lost 4 bases, the J end lost 8 bases, and 9 bases lay between the germline ends. CDR1 LNHDA and CDR2 SQIVND come from the germline V gene (reference sequence). The data were taken from a study of T-cell reconstitution after alpha-beta-depleted transplantation in children. Unique molecular identifiers were incorporated into the prepared TCRbeta library. TCRdb reanalysed the PCR reads using MiXCR and keeps one entry per CDR3 protein. This table holds hundreds of thousands of distinct CDR3 sequences, approximately 16% found once.

This chain uses TRBV19 with TRBJ1-6; D may be TRBD1 (6 bases). This clonotype was sampled from a human donor who donated a stem cell graft to a child with acute myeloid leukemia. The sample was PBMCs from the stem cell graft donor, taken from the stem cell graft. The CDR3 sequence is CASSTRTDSPLHF. CDR3 in DNA: TGTGCCAGTAGTACTCGGACAGATTCACCCCTCCACTTT.